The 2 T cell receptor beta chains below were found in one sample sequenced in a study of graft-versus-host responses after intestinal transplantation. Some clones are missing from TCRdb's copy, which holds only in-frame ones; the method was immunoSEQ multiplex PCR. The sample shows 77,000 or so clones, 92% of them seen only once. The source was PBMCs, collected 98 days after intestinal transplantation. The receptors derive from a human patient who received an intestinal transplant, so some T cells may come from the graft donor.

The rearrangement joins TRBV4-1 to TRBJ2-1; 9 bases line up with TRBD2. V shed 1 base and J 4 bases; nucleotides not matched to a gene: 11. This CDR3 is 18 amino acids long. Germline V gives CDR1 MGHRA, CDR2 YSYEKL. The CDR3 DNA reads TGCGCCAGCAGCCAAGGACTAGCGGAGGGGAACTCTTACAATGAGCAGTTCTTC. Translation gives CASSQGLAEGNSYNEQFF.

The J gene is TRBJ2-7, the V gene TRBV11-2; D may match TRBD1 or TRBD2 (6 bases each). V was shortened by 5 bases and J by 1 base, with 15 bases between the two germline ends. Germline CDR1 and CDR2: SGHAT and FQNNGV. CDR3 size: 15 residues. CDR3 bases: TGTGCCAGCAGCGTCGGGGGCGGGAAGTCCTACGAGCAGTACTTC. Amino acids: CASSVGGGKSYEQYF.